Following are 9 T cell receptor beta chains from one sample sequenced in a study of human T cells and chemical hapten exposure. TCRdb reprocessed the RACE reads with MiXCR, giving one entry per CDR3 protein. The repertoire holds tens of thousands of distinct CDR3 sequences, with roughly 6.7% as singletons. Time point noted: pre-sensitization, week 0. As to treatment: therapeutic diphenylcyclopropenone sensitization with weekly scalp DPC. Sequenced here: whole blood, sampled in connection with sensitization to the hapten diphenylcyclopropenone (DPC). These TCRs come from a woman aged 25 to 39 with alopecia areata. Some clones in this sample may be carry-over from other donors' samples.

This clonotype was found many times. This chain uses TRBV7-2 with TRBJ2-5, with D unresolved. Trimming pared 5 bases from V and 5 bases from J, leaving 12 bases between. CDR1 is SGHTA, CDR2 FQGNSA, per germline. The CDR3 consists of 13 residues. CDR3 nucleotide sequence: TGTGCCAGCAGCCTTGCATCGGGCGAGACCCAGTACTTC. Translated: CASSLASGETQYF.

This clonotype was seen ten or more times. The chain employs TRBV6-2 or TRBV6-3 and TRBJ1-1; D is perhaps TRBD1 (5 bases). The CDR3 is 13 residues long. V lost 6 bases, J lost 6 bases, and 14 bases lay in between. Germline V gene data show CDR1 as MNHEY and CDR2 as SVGEGT. The CDR3 region is CASRTTVPPEAFF. Here the CDR3 DNA reads TGTGCCAGCAGGACGACAGTTCCCCCTGAAGCTTTCTTT.

This clonotype was picked up many times. The chain recombines TRBV29-1 with TRBJ1-2, with 10 bases lining up with TRBD1. In germline, CDR1 is SQVTM, CDR2 ANQGSEA. The CDR3 has 14 amino acids. Germline trimming cut 3 bases from V and 2 bases from J; bases unmatched to any gene: 3. The CDR3, as DNA: TGCAGCGTTGACAAGGGACAGGGGAACTATGGCTACACCTTC. This sequence encodes CSVDKGQGNYGYTF.

This clonotype was observed many times. The rearrangement uses TRBV10-3 and TRBJ2-5; 10 bases match TRBD2. CDR1 is ENHRY and CDR2 is SYGVKD in the germline V gene. The CDR3 is made up of 13 amino acids. V lost 10 bases to trimming and J lost 2 bases; unmatched junction nucleotides: 4. CDR3 nucleotides: TGTGCCACCTCTAGCGGGGGACAAGAGACCCAGTACTTC. It translates to CATSSGGQETQYF.

This clonotype was detected many times. V gene TRBV30 combines with J gene TRBJ2-3; TRBD1 agrees at 7 bases. Germline assignment: CDR1 GTSNPN and CDR2 SVGIG (reference sequence). The J segment lost 8 bases and the V segment lost 0 bases, leaving 2 bases of the junction unmatched. The CDR3 loop spans 12 amino acids. DNA for the CDR3: TGTGCCTGGAGTGTACAGGGGACTACGCAGTATTTT. It specifies CAWSVQGTTQYF.

V is TRBV11-2 and J is TRBJ2-1; 10 bases match TRBD2. With 3 bases clipped from V and 1 base from J, the junction kept 6 bases outside the gene matches. There are 17 residues in the CDR3. Per germline, CDR1 SGHAT and CDR2 FQNNGV. The CDR3 reads CASSFPTSGVSYNEQFF. Written as DNA, the CDR3 is TGTGCCAGCAGCTTTCCCACTAGCGGGGTTTCCTACAATGAGCAGTTCTTC.

This clonotype occurred a few times. The chain links TRBV10-3 to TRBJ1-4; 9 nucleotides align to TRBD1. The CDR3 spans 14 residues. Germline V gene data show CDR1 as ENHRY and CDR2 as SYGVKD. V lost 5 bases to trimming and J lost 2 bases; unmatched junction nucleotides: 0. The CDR3 coding sequence is TGTGCCATCAGTACAGGGGGCACTAATGAAAAACTGTTTTTT. As protein: CAISTGGTNEKLFF.

This clonotype was observed many times. The chain couples TRBV5-1 to TRBJ2-7; 9 positions agree with TRBD1. The CDR3 contains 17 residues. The junction had 13 bases not matched to a gene; V was cut back by 4 bases and J by 2 bases. Germline V CDR1 and CDR2: SGHRS, YFSETQ. The CDR3 spells CASSIRTGANHPYEQYF. The CDR3 coding sequence is TGCGCCAGCAGCATCCGGACAGGGGCAAACCACCCCTACGAGCAGTACTTC.

Many counts were recorded for this clonotype. The CDR3 here is CASSPSPGQGSNEQFF. Here the CDR3 DNA reads TGTGCCAGCAGCCCCTCTCCGGGACAGGGAAGCAATGAGCAGTTCTTC. V gene TRBV9 combines with J gene TRBJ2-1; TRBD1 matches at 9 bases. Germline-derived CDR1 and CDR2 are SGDLS and YYNGEE. V gave up 4 bases and J gave up 6 bases; unmatched junction bases: 11. The CDR3 is 16 amino acids.